The clone carrying this T cell receptor (beta chain) was found a few times. What it binds is unknown. The sample comes from a study of blood T cells in healthy people across ages. Overall study context: About one barcoded beta molecule was captured per two T cells (by template switching). Study-level points and caveats: Long-lived donors had more naive CD4+ cells and higher diversity than aged donors. Diversity of TCR beta per million T cells declined in a roughly linear way with age.

Next came a second PCR, run for about 7 to 12 cycles, which used a sample-barcoded 5' primer along with a J-beta primer mix. TCRdb re-analysed the 5' RACE reads in MiXCR, keeping a single row per CDR3 protein. There are approximately 670,000 distinct CDR3 sequences in the sample; over 40% occur only once, and 30% lies in the top ten. The CDR3 extends over 16 amino acids. The germline V gene encodes CDR1 DFQATT and CDR2 SNEGSKA (reference sequence). J was trimmed by 1 base and V by 4 bases; bases with no gene match: 10. Sequenced input: blood. This receptor was obtained from a man of 80 years or more in good health. The chain employs TRBV20-1 and TRBJ2-5, with 9 bases aligning to TRBD1. The CDR3 sequence is CSATRSTGGPQETQYF. CDR3 coding DNA: TGCAGTGCTACACGATCGACAGGGGGGCCCCAAGAGACCCAGTACTTC.